Sequencing of this T cell receptor (beta chain) was carried out in a study of beta chain features in type 1 diabetes. General observations from the study: Lower insertion and higher deletion counts appeared at VDJ junctions in type 1 diabetes patients. The naive, central memory and Treg TCRB repertoires showed an apparent similarity that was greater among patients than among healthy donors. There was a moderate but significant shortening of TCRB CDR3s in all four CD4+ subsets of Type 1 diabetes patients. A potential influence of HLA type upon TCRB rearrangement remained unresolved herein.

This clone occurred a few times. Its specificity is unknown. Germline V gives CDR1 GTSNPN, CDR2 SVGIG (reference sequence). The length of the CDR3 is 14 residues. Trimming cost V 1 base and J 5 bases; bases outside gene matches: 0. cDNA synthesis used the whole RNA isolate, giving expressed TCRB sequences. The data were produced by immunoSEQ multiplex PCR, yet TCRdb's version contains in-frame clones alone and is incomplete. The sample shows more than 300,000 clones, around 12% of them seen only once. This chain links TRBV30 with TRBJ2-7; TRBD2 agrees at 15 bases. The sequencing input was naive CD4+ T cells from blood. The origin of this receptor is a woman aged 18-35 years with type 1 diabetes. CDR3 bases: TGTGCCTGGAGTGGGACTAGCGGGAGGGACGAGCAGTACTTC. Translation gives CAWSGTSGRDEQYF.